This T cell receptor (beta chain) derives from a study of blood T cell repertoires in COVID-19. V was clipped by 9 bases and J by 8 bases, with 16 bases between them. This CDR3 has 12 amino acids. CDR1 LNHDA and CDR2 SQIVND come from the germline V gene (reference sequence). Original handling: Amplifying reference gene primers gave estimates of nucleated cell counts. Sequencing was performed with immunoSEQ multiplex PCR; in TCRdb, only in-frame clones are kept and a portion is missing. Clonal size and the V and J genes are those of that table, whereas D and trimming came from the DNA. The sample has around 200,000 clones, about 85% seen once.

V is TRBV19 and J is TRBJ1-2, with unresolved D. The TCR comes from a woman at least 80 years old with acute or convalescent COVID-19. Sequenced: peripheral blood. The CDR3 is CASWTRAAGYTF. The CDR3 DNA is TGTGCCAGCTGGACGAGGGCGGCCGGCTACACCTTC.